The rows below give T cell receptor beta chains drawn from one sample of a study of cytomegalovirus exposure and HLA in healthy donors. Measured with immunoSEQ multiplex PCR; TCRdb has only the in-frame clones, and not every one. Here the sample spans 150,000 to 200,000 clones, around three quarters being singletons. The material sequenced was PBMCs. These receptors originate from a man aged 25-45 years in good health and CMV-seropositive. CDR3s include the opening cysteine and the closing phenylalanine or tryptophan. A D gene is named only where the DNA matches it firmly. For some rows the clone size is stated as once, few or many, or as a class when expanded; others skip it.

d_call: -
v_call: TRBV18
clone_size: -
j_call: TRBJ2-7
cdr3_aa: CASSPSTPPTFGAQYF
cdr3_nt: TGTGCCAGCTCACCATCGACTCCACCCACGTTTGGTGCGCAGTACTTC

d_call: TRBD1
v_call: TRBV5-4
clone_size: few
j_call: TRBJ2-7
cdr3_aa: CASSWNRGENEQYF
cdr3_nt: TGTGCCAGCAGCTGGAACAGGGGGGAGAACGAGCAGTACTTC

d_call: TRBD1
v_call: TRBV6-6
clone_size: -
j_call: TRBJ1-2
cdr3_aa: CASLDRGIYGYTF
cdr3_nt: TGTGCCTCCCTAGACAGGGGGATCTATGGCTACACCTTC

d_call: -
v_call: TRBV7-3
clone_size: -
j_call: TRBJ1-5
cdr3_aa: CASSLSRDQPQHF
cdr3_nt: TGTGCCAGCAGCTTAAGCAGGGATCAGCCCCAGCATTTT

d_call: TRBD2
v_call: TRBV10-3
clone_size: few
j_call: TRBJ2-3
cdr3_aa: CAISGSGGAVTDTQYF
cdr3_nt: TGTGCCATCAGTGGGAGCGGGGGGGCCGTAACAGATACGCAGTATTTT

d_call: TRBD1
v_call: TRBV7-9
clone_size: -
j_call: TRBJ1-4
cdr3_aa: CASSWVQGNSEKLFF
cdr3_nt: TGTGCCAGCAGCTGGGTACAGGGGAACAGTGAAAAACTGTTTTTT

d_call: -
v_call: TRBV30
clone_size: -
j_call: TRBJ1-4
cdr3_aa: CAWSVGAGSDEKLFF
cdr3_nt: TGTGCCTGGAGTGTAGGGGCAGGGTCAGATGAAAAACTGTTTTTT

d_call: -
v_call: TRBV19
clone_size: -
j_call: TRBJ2-3
cdr3_aa: CASSFRGTDTQYF
cdr3_nt: TGTGCCAGTAGTTTCAGGGGAACAGATACGCAGTATTTT

d_call: -
v_call: TRBV6-5
clone_size: -
j_call: TRBJ2-5
cdr3_aa: CASSVRTPQETQYF
cdr3_nt: TGTGCCAGCAGCGTTCGGACACCACAAGAGACCCAGTACTTC

d_call: TRBD1
v_call: TRBV6-5
clone_size: few
j_call: TRBJ1-5
cdr3_aa: CASSYPGQGAEQPQHF
cdr3_nt: TGTGCCAGCAGTTACCCTGGACAGGGGGCTGAACAGCCCCAGCATTTT

d_call: TRBD1
v_call: TRBV6-1
clone_size: -
j_call: TRBJ1-4
cdr3_aa: CASSEPGQSSEKLFF
cdr3_nt: TGTGCCAGCAGTGAACCGGGACAGAGTAGTGAAAAACTGTTTTTT

d_call: TRBD1
v_call: TRBV7-6
clone_size: -
j_call: TRBJ2-2
cdr3_aa: CASSLDPPGGLGGGELFF
cdr3_nt: TGTGCCAGCAGCTTAGACCCCCCAGGGGGTTTAGGGGGCGGGGAGCTGTTTTTT

d_call: -
v_call: TRBV29-1
clone_size: once
j_call: TRBJ2-7
cdr3_aa: CSVDGGAYEQYF
cdr3_nt: TGCAGCGTTGACGGCGGAGCCTACGAGCAGTACTTC

d_call: -
v_call: TRBV4-1
clone_size: -
j_call: TRBJ1-1
cdr3_aa: CASSQEPGTPEAFF
cdr3_nt: TGCGCCAGCAGCCAAGAGCCGGGGACTCCTGAAGCTTTCTTT

d_call: TRBD2
v_call: TRBV30
clone_size: -
j_call: TRBJ2-3
cdr3_aa: CAWRDSGGAGTDTQYF
cdr3_nt: TGTGCCTGGAGAGATAGCGGGGGGGCCGGAACAGATACGCAGTATTTT

d_call: -
v_call: TRBV29-1
clone_size: -
j_call: TRBJ2-5
cdr3_aa: CSVSPGEGVETQYF
cdr3_nt: TGCAGCGTTTCGCCAGGGGAGGGGGTAGAGACCCAGTACTTC

d_call: -
v_call: TRBV10-2
clone_size: -
j_call: TRBJ1-1
cdr3_aa: CASSRVGWDTEAFF
cdr3_nt: TGCGCCAGCAGCAGGGTGGGATGGGACACTGAAGCTTTCTTT

d_call: TRBD1
v_call: TRBV28
clone_size: once
j_call: TRBJ1-6
cdr3_aa: CASSLLVGTGDNSPLHF
cdr3_nt: TGTGCCAGCAGTTTATTGGTTGGGACAGGAGATAATTCACCCCTCCACTTT

d_call: -
v_call: TRBV6-1
clone_size: -
j_call: TRBJ2-4
cdr3_aa: CASTKYNRVDIQYF
cdr3_nt: TGTGCCAGCACTAAATATAACAGGGTAGACATTCAGTACTTC

d_call: -
v_call: TRBV11-3
clone_size: -
j_call: TRBJ2-1
cdr3_aa: CASSLDTGNEQFF
cdr3_nt: TGTGCCAGCAGCTTAGACACAGGCAATGAGCAGTTCTTC

d_call: TRBD1
v_call: TRBV7-9
clone_size: -
j_call: TRBJ1-4
cdr3_aa: CASSVGQGQRSPNEKLFF
cdr3_nt: TGTGCCAGCAGCGTTGGACAGGGCCAGCGTTCACCCAATGAAAAACTGTTTTTT

d_call: -
v_call: TRBV14
clone_size: -
j_call: TRBJ2-2
cdr3_aa: CASSHRPRTINPGELFF
cdr3_nt: TGTGCCAGCAGCCACCGGCCCCGCACTATTAACCCCGGGGAGCTGTTTTTT

d_call: TRBD1
v_call: TRBV7-7
clone_size: -
j_call: TRBJ2-3
cdr3_aa: CASSRTGGGDTQYF
cdr3_nt: TGTGCCAGCAGCCGTACAGGGGGTGGAGATACGCAGTATTTT

d_call: -
v_call: TRBV11-2
clone_size: -
j_call: TRBJ2-7
cdr3_aa: CASSLAPGHYEQYF
cdr3_nt: TGTGCCAGCAGCTTAGCCCCAGGGCACTACGAGCAGTACTTC

d_call: -
v_call: TRBV5-1
clone_size: few
j_call: TRBJ2-7
cdr3_aa: CASSLGGSEQYF
cdr3_nt: TGCGCCAGCAGCTTGGGAGGTTCCGAGCAGTACTTC

d_call: TRBD1
v_call: TRBV4-3
clone_size: -
j_call: TRBJ1-1
cdr3_aa: CASSQDGGQGGSEAFF
cdr3_nt: TGCGCCAGCAGCCAAGACGGGGGACAGGGAGGGTCTGAAGCTTTCTTT